These T cell receptor beta chains were read from a single sample in a study of T cell responses to AZD1222 COVID-19 vaccine. The repertoire was sequenced with immunoSEQ multiplex PCR; TCRdb's copy has only in-frame clones and lacks some. The sample comprises roughly 150,000 clones, 70% to 90% of which are singletons, and less than 2.5% rests with the top ten. The sample consisted of peripheral blood, taken on day 0 of AZD1222 vaccination. The receptors shown here come from an adult in good health. Each CDR3 is given with its conserved first and last residue. Fields, in order: clone size, D gene, V gene, J gene, CDR3 protein, CDR3 DNA. D genes are given only for firm matches. Clone sizes are given selectively: once, few, many, or a class where the clone is expanded.

>NA|NA|TRBV12-3/TRBV12-4|TRBJ1-3
CASSFGGGNTIYF
TGTGCCAGCAGTTTCGGCGGTGGAAACACCATATATTTT
>NA|NA|TRBV5-6|TRBJ1-4
CASSLPGFGEKLFF
TGTGCCAGCAGCTTACCAGGGTTTGGAGAAAAACTGTTTTTT
>NA|NA|TRBV28|TRBJ1-3
CASSLPRNTIYF
TGTGCCAGCAGTTTACCGAGAAACACCATATATTTT
>NA|TRBD1|TRBV9|TRBJ1-2
CASSVETGDYGYTF
TGTGCCAGCAGCGTAGAGACAGGGGACTATGGCTACACCTTC
>NA|NA|TRBV25-1|TRBJ1-5
CASSEPDGGPNQPQHF
TGTGCCAGCAGTGAACCGGACGGGGGGCCTAATCAGCCCCAGCATTTT
>NA|NA|TRBV6-5|TRBJ1-1
CASSYRRGRRTEAFF
TGTGCCAGCAGTTATCGTCGGGGGAGAAGGACTGAAGCTTTCTTT
>NA|NA|TRBV28|TRBJ2-7
CASSFGSYEQYF
TGTGCCAGCAGTTTCGGTTCCTACGAGCAGTACTTC
>NA|NA|TRBV9|TRBJ2-1
CASSVGRATRNEQFF
TGTGCCAGCAGCGTAGGCAGGGCAACGCGCAATGAGCAGTTCTTC
>NA|TRBD1|TRBV28|TRBJ2-5
CASSSRQGYQETQYF
TGTGCCAGCAGCTCGAGACAGGGCTACCAAGAGACCCAGTACTTC
>NA|NA|TRBV19|TRBJ1-4
CASSIEEGKLFF
TGTGCCAGTAGTATAGAGGAAGGAAAACTGTTTTTT
>NA|NA|TRBV2|TRBJ1-6
CASSEAVRGRTNSPLHF
TGTGCCAGCAGTGAAGCGGTCCGGGGGCGGACTAATTCACCCCTCCACTTT
>once|NA|TRBV9|TRBJ1-4
CASSLRDNFNEKLFF
TGTGCCAGCAGCCTCCGGGACAACTTTAATGAAAAACTGTTTTTT
>medium-sized|TRBD2|TRBV27|TRBJ2-7
CASSPTGTSGYEQYF
TGTGCCAGCAGCCCCACCGGGACTAGCGGGTACGAGCAGTACTTC
>NA|NA|TRBV30|TRBJ1-5
CAWSHSSNQPQHF
TGTGCCTGGAGTCATAGTAGCAATCAGCCCCAGCATTTT
>NA|NA|TRBV27|TRBJ1-5
CASSSSYDRTPNQPQHF
TGTGCCAGCAGTTCCTCTTATGATAGGACCCCCAATCAGCCCCAGCATTTT
>NA|TRBD1|TRBV6-5|TRBJ2-7
CASRPRGLYEQYF
TGTGCCAGCAGGCCCAGGGGGCTCTACGAGCAGTACTTC
>NA|NA|TRBV27|TRBJ2-7
CASGVGHEQYF
TGTGCCAGCGGCGTGGGCCACGAGCAGTACTTC
>NA|NA|TRBV28|TRBJ2-7
CASRPPTATYEQYF
TGTGCCAGCAGACCCCCGACAGCTACCTACGAGCAGTACTTC
>NA|NA|TRBV29-1|TRBJ1-1
CSVGEGRGWTEAFF
TGCAGCGTTGGGGAGGGGAGAGGTTGGACTGAAGCTTTCTTT
>once|NA|TRBV5-1|TRBJ1-4
CASSSFGQLDEKLFF
TGCGCCAGCAGCTCTTTCGGACAGCTAGATGAAAAACTGTTTTTT
>once|NA|TRBV5-4|TRBJ1-1
CASSLVGGEAFF
TGTGCCAGCAGCTTGGTCGGCGGTGAAGCTTTCTTT
>NA|TRBD1|TRBV5-4|TRBJ1-6
CASSLRTGNSPLHF
TGTGCCAGCAGCCTACGGACAGGGAATTCACCCCTCCACTTT
>NA|TRBD1|TRBV16|TRBJ2-7
CASSQSQGVSEQYF
TGTGCCAGCAGCCAATCTCAGGGGGTCAGCGAGCAGTACTTC
>NA|NA|TRBV28|TRBJ2-3
CASSSAASGGDTQYF
TGTGCCAGCAGTTCTGCGGCCTCCGGGGGAGATACGCAGTATTTT
>NA|TRBD1|TRBV19|TRBJ1-2
CASYTRDRTNYGYTF
TGTGCCAGCTATACACGGGACAGAACTAACTATGGCTACACCTTC
>NA|NA|TRBV19|TRBJ1-2
CASSIGGLLRTVKGYTF
TGTGCCAGTAGTATAGGAGGGCTCTTGAGGACAGTCAAGGGCTACACCTTC
>NA|NA|TRBV2|TRBJ1-4
CASRREQGVNEKLFF
TGTGCCAGCAGGAGGGAGCAGGGTGTTAATGAAAAACTGTTTTTT
>NA|NA|TRBV6-5|TRBJ1-6
CASRVGTYNSPLHF
TGTGCCAGCAGGGTTGGGACCTATAATTCACCCCTCCACTTT
>once|NA|TRBV7-3|TRBJ1-3
CASSSRHPTDTIYF
TGTGCCAGCAGCTCCCGACACCCAACGGACACCATATATTTT
>NA|TRBD1|TRBV27|TRBJ1-2
CASRPMGQGDLSRFGYTF
TGTGCCAGCAGGCCAATGGGACAGGGGGATCTAAGTAGGTTTGGCTACACCTTC
>once|NA|TRBV3-1/TRBV3-2|TRBJ1-1
CASSHLPRGPFF
TGTGCCAGCAGCCACCTACCCCGAGGCCCTTTCTTT
>NA|NA|TRBV25-1|TRBJ2-1
CASTAVGNNEQFF
TGTGCCAGCACAGCGGTGGGTAACAATGAGCAGTTCTTC
>NA|NA|TRBV6-5|TRBJ2-3
CASRLGGISTDTQYF
TGTGCCAGCAGACTCGGGGGCATTAGCACAGATACGCAGTATTTT
>once|NA|TRBV7-2|TRBJ1-5
CASSFDRLQPQHF
TGTGCCAGCAGCTTCGATCGTCTTCAGCCCCAGCATTTT
>NA|NA|TRBV9|TRBJ1-1
CASSVATGNTEAFF
TGTGCCAGCAGCGTAGCTACGGGGAACACTGAAGCTTTCTTT
>NA|NA|TRBV2|TRBJ2-7
CASSGSRLEQYF
TGTGCCAGCAGTGGATCTCGGCTCGAGCAGTACTTC
>NA|NA|TRBV6-6|TRBJ1-1
CASRPQNTEAFF
TGTGCCAGCAGACCCCAGAACACTGAAGCTTTCTTT
>NA|NA|TRBV24-1|TRBJ2-5
CATSDSLRGGETQYF
TGTGCCACCAGTGATTCTCTGAGGGGAGGAGAGACCCAGTACTTC
>NA|TRBD2|TRBV27|TRBJ2-7
CASSPRGSRNEQYF
TGTGCCAGCAGTCCTCGCGGGAGCAGGAACGAGCAGTACTTC
>NA|NA|TRBV6-1|TRBJ1-6
CASSELGWALHF
TGTGCCAGCAGTGAATTGGGATGGGCCCTCCACTTT